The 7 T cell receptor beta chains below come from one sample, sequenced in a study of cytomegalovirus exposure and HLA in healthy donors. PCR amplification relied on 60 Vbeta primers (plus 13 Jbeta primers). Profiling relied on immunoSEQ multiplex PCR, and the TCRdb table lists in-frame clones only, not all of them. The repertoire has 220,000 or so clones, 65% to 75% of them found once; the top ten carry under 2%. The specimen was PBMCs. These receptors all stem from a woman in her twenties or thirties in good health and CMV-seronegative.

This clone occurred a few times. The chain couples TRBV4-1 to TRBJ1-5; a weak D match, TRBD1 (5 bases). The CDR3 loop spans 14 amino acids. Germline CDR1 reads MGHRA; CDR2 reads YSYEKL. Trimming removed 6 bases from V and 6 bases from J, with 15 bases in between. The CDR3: CASSRGGLGQPQHF. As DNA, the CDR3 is TGCGCCAGCAGTCGGGGGGGACTGGGTCAGCCCCAGCATTTT.

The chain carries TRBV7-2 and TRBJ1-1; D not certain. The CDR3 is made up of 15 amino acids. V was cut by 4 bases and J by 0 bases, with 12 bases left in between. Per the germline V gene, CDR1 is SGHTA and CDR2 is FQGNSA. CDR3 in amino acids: CASSSQTTMNTEAFF. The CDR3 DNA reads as TGTGCCAGCAGCTCCCAGACAACCATGAACACTGAAGCTTTCTTT.

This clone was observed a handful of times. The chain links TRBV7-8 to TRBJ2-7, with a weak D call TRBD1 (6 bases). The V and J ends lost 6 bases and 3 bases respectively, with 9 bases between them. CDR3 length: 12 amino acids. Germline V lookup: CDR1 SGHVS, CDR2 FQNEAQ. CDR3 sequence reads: CASRSDSYEQYF. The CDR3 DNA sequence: TGTGCCAGCAGATCGGACAGCTACGAGCAGTACTTC.

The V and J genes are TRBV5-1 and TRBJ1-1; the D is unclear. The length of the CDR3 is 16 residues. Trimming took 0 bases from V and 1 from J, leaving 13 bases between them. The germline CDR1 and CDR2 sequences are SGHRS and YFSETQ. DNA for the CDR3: TGCGCCAGCAGCTTGGCGATAGGCGGGGAGAACACTGAAGCTTTCTTT. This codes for CASSLAIGGENTEAFF.

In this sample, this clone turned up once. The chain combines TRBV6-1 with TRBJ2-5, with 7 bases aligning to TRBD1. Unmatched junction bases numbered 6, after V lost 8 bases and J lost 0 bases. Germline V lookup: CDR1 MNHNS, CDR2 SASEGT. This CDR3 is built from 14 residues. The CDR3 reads CASQTGRYQETQYF. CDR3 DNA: TGTGCCAGCCAGACAGGGCGGTACCAAGAGACCCAGTACTTC.

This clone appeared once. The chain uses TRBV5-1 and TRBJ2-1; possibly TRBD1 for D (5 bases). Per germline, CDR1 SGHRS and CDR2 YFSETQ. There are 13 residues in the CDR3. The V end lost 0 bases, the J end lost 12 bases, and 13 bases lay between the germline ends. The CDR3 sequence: CASSLEGELAQFF. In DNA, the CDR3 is TGCGCCAGCAGCTTGGAAGGGGAATTAGCGCAGTTCTTC. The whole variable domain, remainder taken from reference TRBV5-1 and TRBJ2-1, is KAGVTQTPRYLIKTRGQQVTLSCSPISGHRSVSWYQQTPGQGLQFLFEYFSETQRNKGNFPGRFSGRQFSNSRSEMNVSTLELGDSALYLCASSLEGELAQFFGPGTRLTVL.

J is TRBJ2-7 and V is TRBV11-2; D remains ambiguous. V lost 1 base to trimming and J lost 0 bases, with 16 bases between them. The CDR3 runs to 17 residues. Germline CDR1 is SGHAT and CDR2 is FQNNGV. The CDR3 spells CASSLGAYSLLSYEQYF. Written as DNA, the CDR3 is TGTGCCAGCAGCTTAGGGGCTTATTCCTTACTCTCCTACGAGCAGTACTTC.